The T cell receptor beta chain under discussion was sequenced for a study of T cells after yellow fever vaccination. The CDR3 spans 14 residues. Germline V CDR1 and CDR2: SGHRS, YFSETQ. The V end lost 4 bases, the J end lost 2 bases, and 11 bases lay between the germline ends. TCRdb used MiXCR to reprocess the 5' RACE reads, holding one entry per CDR3 protein. The table has 75,000 to 100,000 distinct CDR3 sequences, 8.9% seen once. Study-level findings and limits: Researchers noted that a small share of clonotypes showed up in both CD4 and CD8 compartments. Primary-vaccination clones mostly resurfaced post-booster (nearly 97% CD4, under 90% CD8). Though it reached lower strength, the secondary response hit its peak faster, day 5 versus 15.

This clonotype turned up a few times. The specimen was CD8+ T cells not binding an NS4B(214-222) dextramer, sorted from PBMCs, collected more than 13 days after the first yellow fever vaccination. The chain is built from TRBV5-1 and TRBJ2-3, with D uncertain. The TCR comes from a man aged 18 to 30 who received the YFV17D yellow fever vaccine. The CDR3 is CASSNRESTDTQYF. The CDR3 coding sequence is TGCGCCAGCAGCAACAGAGAGTCCACAGATACGCAGTATTTT.